This TCR beta chain emerged from a study of blood T cell repertoires in COVID-19. About the study: Samples taken during acute and convalescent COVID-19 were collected in the United States, Italy and Spain. Sources were T cells, B-cell-depleted T cells, or PBMCs; the material itself was cDNA or gDNA.

This clone was seen just once. As originally analysed: Amplification of reference gene primers provided the estimated nucleated cell counts. Sequenced by immunoSEQ multiplex PCR; TCRdb stores in-frame clones only, minus some. D and trimming were read from the DNA, whereas the V and J calls and clone size are those reported in that table. The table records fewer than 150,000 clones, more than 80% of them present only once. CDR3 length: 12 amino acids. Looked up from germline, CDR1 is SGHTA and CDR2 is FQGNSA. Deletions cut 4 bases from V and 8 bases from J, with 10 bases between. The gene calls are TRBV7-2 and TRBJ2-3, with a possible D match to TRBD1 (5 bases). The TCR comes from a human donor in a cohort sampled during active COVID-19. Input material: peripheral blood. The chain's CDR3 is CASSWGLGTQYF. As DNA, the CDR3 is TGTGCCAGCAGCTGGGGCCTCGGTACGCAGTATTTT. Based on the CDR3 plus reference TRBV7-2 and TRBJ2-3, the full variable domain is GAGVSQSPSNKVTEKGKDVELRCDPISGHTALYWYRQSLGQGLEFLIYFQGNSAPDKSGLPSDRFSAERTGGSVSTLTIQRTQQEDSAVYLCASSWGLGTQYFGPGTRLTVL.